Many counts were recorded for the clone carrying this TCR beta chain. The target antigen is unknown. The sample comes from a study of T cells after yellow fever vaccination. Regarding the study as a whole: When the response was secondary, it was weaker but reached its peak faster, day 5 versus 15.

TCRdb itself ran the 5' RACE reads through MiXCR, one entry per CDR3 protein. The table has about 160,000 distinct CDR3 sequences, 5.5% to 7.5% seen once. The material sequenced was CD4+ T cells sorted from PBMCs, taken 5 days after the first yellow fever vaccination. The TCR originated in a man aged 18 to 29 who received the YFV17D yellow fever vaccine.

Here the CDR3 reads CASTISGGRAYGAFF. The CDR3 nucleotides read TGTGCCAGCACCATTTCCGGCGGGAGGGCGTACGGAGCTTTCTTT. The genes are TRBV12-3 or TRBV12-4 and TRBJ1-1, with D hard to call. The CDR3 is 15 residues long. V lost 7 bases to trimming and J lost 10 bases, with 25 bases between them.